The clone carrying this TCR beta chain was found many times. The data were taken from a study of low-dose radiotherapy and immunotherapy resistance in tumors. Overall study: Members of Cohort 1 were treated with 0.5 Gy per fraction every 2 weeks. The prescribed total PTV dose was 6.5 Gy. Given every two weeks, intravenous cyclophosphamide 200 mg/m2 preceded radiation and immunotherapy by one day.

Described time point: after trial treatment. Treatment reported: LDRT plus nivolumab, ipilimumab, low-dose cyclophosphamide and aspirin (RACIN trial). Ipilimumab, nivolumab, aspirin, low-dose cyclophosphamide and low-dose radiotherapy were administered to donors. Germline V gives CDR1 MNHEY, CDR2 SVGAGI. V gave up 2 bases and J gave up 6 bases, with 8 bases separating them. The CDR3 spans 13 residues. With TRAV- and TRBV-specific primers, first-strand cDNA was made, covering the alpha and beta chains. TCR amplification ran about 20 PCR cycles using constant-region and V-primer adapter primers. MiXCR, applied by TCRdb to the reads, yields one record per CDR3 protein. The table records roughly 40,000 distinct CDR3 sequences, less than 30% of them present only once.

This receptor was taken from a male donor with prostate cancer. The rearrangement uses TRBV6-5 and TRBJ1-5; D unclear. This specimen consisted of PBMCs, obtained after low-dose radiotherapy plus immunotherapy. The CDR3 region is CASSYVGSQPQHF. DNA for the CDR3: TGTGCCAGCAGTTACGTAGGGAGTCAGCCCCAGCATTTT.